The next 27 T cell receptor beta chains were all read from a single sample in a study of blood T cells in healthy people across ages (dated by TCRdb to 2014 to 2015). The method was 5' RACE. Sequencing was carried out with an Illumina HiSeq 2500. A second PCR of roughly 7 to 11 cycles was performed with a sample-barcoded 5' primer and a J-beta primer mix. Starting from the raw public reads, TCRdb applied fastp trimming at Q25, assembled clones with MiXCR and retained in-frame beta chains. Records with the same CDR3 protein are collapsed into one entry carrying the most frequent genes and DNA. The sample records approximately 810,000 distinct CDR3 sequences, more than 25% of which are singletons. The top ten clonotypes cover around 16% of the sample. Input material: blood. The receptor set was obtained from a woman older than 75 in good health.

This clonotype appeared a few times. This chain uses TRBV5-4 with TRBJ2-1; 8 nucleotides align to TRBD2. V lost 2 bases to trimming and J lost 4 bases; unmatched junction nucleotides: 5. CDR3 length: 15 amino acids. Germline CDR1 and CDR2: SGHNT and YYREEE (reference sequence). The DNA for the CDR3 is TGTGCCAGCAGCTTTTCGGGGGGGGTATACAATGAGCAGTTCTTC. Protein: CASSFSGGVYNEQFF.

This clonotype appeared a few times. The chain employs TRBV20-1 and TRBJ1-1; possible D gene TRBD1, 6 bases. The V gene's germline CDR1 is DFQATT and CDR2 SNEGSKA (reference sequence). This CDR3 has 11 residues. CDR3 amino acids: CVGGLNTEAFF. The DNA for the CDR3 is TGCGTAGGGGGGTTGAACACTGAAGCTTTCTTT.

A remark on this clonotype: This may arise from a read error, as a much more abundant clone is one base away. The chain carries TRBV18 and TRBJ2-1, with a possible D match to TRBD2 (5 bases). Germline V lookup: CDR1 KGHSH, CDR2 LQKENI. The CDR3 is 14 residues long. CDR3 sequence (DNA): TGTGCCAGCCCACCACTAGATAATGGGGATGAGCAGTTCTTC. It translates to CASPPLDNGDEQFF. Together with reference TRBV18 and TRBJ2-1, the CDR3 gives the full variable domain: NAGVMQNPRHLVRRRGQEARLRCSPMKGHSHVYWYRQLPEEGLKFMVYLQKENIIDESGMPKERFSAEFPKEGPSILRIQQVVRGDSAAYFCASPPLDNGDEQFFGPGTRLTVL.

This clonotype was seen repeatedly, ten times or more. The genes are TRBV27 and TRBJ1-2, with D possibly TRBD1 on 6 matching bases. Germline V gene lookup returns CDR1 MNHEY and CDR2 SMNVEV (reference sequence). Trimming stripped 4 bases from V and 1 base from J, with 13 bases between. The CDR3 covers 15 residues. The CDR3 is CASSSHRAGNYGYTF. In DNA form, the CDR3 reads TGTGCCAGCAGTTCACACAGGGCGGGTAACTATGGCTACACCTTC.

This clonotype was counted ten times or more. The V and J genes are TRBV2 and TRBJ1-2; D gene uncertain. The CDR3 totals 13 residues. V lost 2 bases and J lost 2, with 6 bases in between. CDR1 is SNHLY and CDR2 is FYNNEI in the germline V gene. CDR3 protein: CASSEQSNYGYTF. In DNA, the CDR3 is TGTGCCAGCAGTGAACAGAGCAACTATGGCTACACCTTC. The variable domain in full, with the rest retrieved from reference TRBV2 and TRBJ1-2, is EPEVTQTPSHQVTQMGQEVILRCVPISNHLYFYWYRQILGQKVEFLVSFYNNEISEKSEIFDDQFSVERPDGSNFTLKIRSTKLEDSAMYFCASSEQSNYGYTFGSGTRLTVV.

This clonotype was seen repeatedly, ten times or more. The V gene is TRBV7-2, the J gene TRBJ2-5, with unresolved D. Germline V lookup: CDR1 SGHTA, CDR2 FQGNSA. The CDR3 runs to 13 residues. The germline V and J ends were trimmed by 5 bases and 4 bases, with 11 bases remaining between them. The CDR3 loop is CASSQRWGETQYF. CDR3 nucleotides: TGTGCCAGCAGCCAACGGTGGGGAGAGACCCAGTACTTC. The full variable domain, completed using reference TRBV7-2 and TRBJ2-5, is GAGVSQSPSNKVTEKGKDVELRCDPISGHTALYWYRQSLGQGLEFLIYFQGNSAPDKSGLPSDRFSAERTGGSVSTLTIQRTQQEDSAVYLCASSQRWGETQYFGPGTRLLVL.

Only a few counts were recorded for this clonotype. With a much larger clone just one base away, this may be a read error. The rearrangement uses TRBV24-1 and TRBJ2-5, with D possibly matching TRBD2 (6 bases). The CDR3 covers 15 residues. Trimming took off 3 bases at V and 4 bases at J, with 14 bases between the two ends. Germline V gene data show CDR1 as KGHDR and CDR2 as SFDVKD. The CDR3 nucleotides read TGTGCCACCAGTGATCTCGGAGGGTCGGGAGAGACCCAGTACTTC. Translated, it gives CATSDLGGSGETQYF.

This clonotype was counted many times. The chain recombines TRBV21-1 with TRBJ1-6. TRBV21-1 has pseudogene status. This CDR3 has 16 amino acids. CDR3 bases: TGTGCCAGCAGCAAAGTCTCCGATCATGTGAATTCACCCCTCCACTTT. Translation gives CASSKVSDHVNSPLHF.

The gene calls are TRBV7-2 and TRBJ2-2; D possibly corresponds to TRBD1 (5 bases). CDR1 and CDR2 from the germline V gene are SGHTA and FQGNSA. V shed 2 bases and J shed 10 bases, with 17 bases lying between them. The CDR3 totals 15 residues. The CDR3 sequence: CASSLQRVRGAELFF. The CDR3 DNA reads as TGTGCCAGCAGCTTACAAAGGGTTAGGGGCGCGGAGCTGTTTTTT.

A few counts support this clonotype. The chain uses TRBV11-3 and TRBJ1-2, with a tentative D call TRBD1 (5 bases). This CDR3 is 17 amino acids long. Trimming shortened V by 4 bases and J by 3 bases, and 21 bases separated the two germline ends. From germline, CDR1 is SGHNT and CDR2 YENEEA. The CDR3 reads CASSSGTAKALDYGYTF. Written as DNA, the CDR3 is TGTGCCAGCAGCTCAGGGACCGCAAAAGCATTAGACTATGGCTACACCTTC.

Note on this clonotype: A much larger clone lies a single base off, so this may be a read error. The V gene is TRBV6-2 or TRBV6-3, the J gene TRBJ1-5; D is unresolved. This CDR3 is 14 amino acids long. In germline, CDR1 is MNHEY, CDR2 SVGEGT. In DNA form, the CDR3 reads TGTGCCAGCAGTTACTCGGGATTAGGGCAGCCCCGGCATTTT. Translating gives CASSYSGLGQPRHF.

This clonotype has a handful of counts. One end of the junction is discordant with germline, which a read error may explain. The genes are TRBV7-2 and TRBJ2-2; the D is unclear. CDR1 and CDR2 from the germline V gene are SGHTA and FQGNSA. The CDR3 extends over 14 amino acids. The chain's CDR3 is CAGSSSANTGELFF. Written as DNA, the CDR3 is TGTGCCGGCAGCTCTTCGGCGAACACCGGGGAGCTGTTTTTT.

Here the CDR3 DNA reads TGTGCCAGCAGAAGACAGGGGGCAGGTGAAAAACTGTTTTTT. Amino acids: CASRRQGAGEKLFF. V gene TRBV27 combines with J gene TRBJ1-4; TRBD1 agrees at 10 bases. Germline assignment: CDR1 MNHEY and CDR2 SMNVEV (reference sequence). The CDR3 totals 14 residues. With V trimmed by 6 bases and J by 7 bases, 5 bases remained unmatched.

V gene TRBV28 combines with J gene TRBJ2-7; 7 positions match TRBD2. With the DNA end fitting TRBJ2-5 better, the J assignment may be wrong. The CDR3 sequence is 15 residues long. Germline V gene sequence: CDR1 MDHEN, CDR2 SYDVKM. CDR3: CASSLGGGQKETQYF. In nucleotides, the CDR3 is TGTGCCAGCAGTTTAGGGGGAGGGCAAAAAGAGACCCAGTACTTC.

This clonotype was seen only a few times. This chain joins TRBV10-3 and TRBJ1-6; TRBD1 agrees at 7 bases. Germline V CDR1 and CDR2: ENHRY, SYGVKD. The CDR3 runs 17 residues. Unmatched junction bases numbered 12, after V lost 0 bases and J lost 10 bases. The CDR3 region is CAISESRMGQNYSPLHF. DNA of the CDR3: TGTGCCATCAGTGAGTCGAGGATGGGACAGAATTACTCACCCCTCCACTTT.

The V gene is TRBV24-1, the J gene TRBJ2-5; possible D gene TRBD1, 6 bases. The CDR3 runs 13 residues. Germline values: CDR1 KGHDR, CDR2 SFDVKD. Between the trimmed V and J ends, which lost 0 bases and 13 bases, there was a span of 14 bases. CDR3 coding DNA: TGTGCCACCAGTGATTTGCCACAGGGCCCCCGGTACTTC. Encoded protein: CATSDLPQGPRYF.

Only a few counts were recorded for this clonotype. In DNA form, the CDR3 reads TGTGCCAGCAGTTCGCCCGGGACAGCGGCAAACACCGGGGAGCTGTTTTTT. Translation: CASSSPGTAANTGELFF. The gene calls are TRBV6-5 and TRBJ2-2; 7 positions agree with TRBD1. Germline V gene data show CDR1 as MNHEY and CDR2 as SVGAGI. J was trimmed by 2 bases and V by 4 bases; bases with no gene match: 10. The CDR3 loop spans 17 amino acids.

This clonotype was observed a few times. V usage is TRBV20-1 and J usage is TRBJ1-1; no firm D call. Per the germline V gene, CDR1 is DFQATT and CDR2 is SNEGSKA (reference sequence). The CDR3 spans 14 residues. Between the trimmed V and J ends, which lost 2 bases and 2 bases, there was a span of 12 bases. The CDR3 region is CSARPDSTNTEAFF. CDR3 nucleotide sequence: TGCAGTGCTAGACCCGACTCAACAAACACTGAAGCTTTCTTT.

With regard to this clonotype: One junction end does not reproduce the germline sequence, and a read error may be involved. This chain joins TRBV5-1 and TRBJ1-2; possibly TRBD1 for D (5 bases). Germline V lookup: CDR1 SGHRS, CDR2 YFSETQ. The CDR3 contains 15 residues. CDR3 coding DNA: TGCGCCTGCAGCTTGGTGGCAGGGAACAACTATGGCTACACCTTC. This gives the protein CACSLVAGNNYGYTF.

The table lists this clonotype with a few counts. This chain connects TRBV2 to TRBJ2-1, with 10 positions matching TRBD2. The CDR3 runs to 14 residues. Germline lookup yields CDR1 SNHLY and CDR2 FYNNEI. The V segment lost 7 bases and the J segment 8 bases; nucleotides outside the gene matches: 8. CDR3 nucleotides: TGTGCCAGCAAGACAGCGGGGGGGCCCTATGAGCAGTTCTTC. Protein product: CASKTAGGPYEQFF.

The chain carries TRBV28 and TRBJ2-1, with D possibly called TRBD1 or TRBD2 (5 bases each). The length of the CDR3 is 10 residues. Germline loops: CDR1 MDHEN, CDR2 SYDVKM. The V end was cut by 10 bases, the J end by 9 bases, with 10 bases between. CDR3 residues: CATPGGEQFF. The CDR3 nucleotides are TGTGCCACCCCTGGGGGTGAGCAGTTCTTC.

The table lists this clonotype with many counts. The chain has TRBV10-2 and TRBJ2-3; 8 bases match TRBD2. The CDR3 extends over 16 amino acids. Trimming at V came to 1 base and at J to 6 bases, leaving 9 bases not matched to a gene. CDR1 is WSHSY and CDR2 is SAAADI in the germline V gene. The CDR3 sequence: CASSEWGTRPSDTQYF. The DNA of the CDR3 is TGCGCCAGCAGTGAGTGGGGGACTAGGCCTTCCGATACGCAGTATTTT.

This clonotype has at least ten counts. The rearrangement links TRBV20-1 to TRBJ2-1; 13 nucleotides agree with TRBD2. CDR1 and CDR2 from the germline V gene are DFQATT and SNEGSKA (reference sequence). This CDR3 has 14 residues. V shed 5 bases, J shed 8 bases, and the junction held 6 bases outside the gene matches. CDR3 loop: CSASLAGGLDEQFF. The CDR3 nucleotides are TGCAGTGCTTCACTAGCGGGGGGGCTTGATGAGCAGTTCTTC.

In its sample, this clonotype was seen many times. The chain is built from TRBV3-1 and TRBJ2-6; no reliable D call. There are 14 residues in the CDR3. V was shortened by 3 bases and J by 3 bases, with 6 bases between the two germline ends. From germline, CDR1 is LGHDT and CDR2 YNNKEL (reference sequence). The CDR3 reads CASSQTLGANVLTF. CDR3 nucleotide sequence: TGTGCCAGCAGCCAGACCCTTGGGGCCAACGTCCTGACTTTC.

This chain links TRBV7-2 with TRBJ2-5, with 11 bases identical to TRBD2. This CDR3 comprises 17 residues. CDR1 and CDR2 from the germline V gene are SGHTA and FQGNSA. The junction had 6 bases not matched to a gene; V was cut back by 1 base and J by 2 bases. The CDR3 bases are TGTGCCAGCAGCTTAGGCGGTAGCGGGGGGGTACAAGAGACCCAGTACTTC. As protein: CASSLGGSGGVQETQYF.

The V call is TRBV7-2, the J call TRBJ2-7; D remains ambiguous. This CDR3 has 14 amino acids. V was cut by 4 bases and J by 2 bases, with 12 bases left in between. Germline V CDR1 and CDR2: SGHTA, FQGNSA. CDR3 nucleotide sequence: TGTGCCAGCAGCTCGGTTTCTCAACCCTACGAGCAGTACTTC. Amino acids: CASSSVSQPYEQYF.

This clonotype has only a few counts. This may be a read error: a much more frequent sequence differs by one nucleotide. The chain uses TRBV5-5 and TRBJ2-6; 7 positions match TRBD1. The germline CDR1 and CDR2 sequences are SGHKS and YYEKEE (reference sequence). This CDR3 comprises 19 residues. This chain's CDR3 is CASSLETPGQFLGANVRTF. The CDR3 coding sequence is TGTGCCAGCAGCCTGGAGACACCGGGACAGTTCCTTGGGGCCAACGTCCGGACTTTC.